This TCR beta chain was sequenced during a study of blood T cell repertoires in COVID-19. In the study overall: The origin of the acute and convalescent COVID-19 samples was the United States, Italy and Spain. The analysed material was cDNA or gDNA that came from T cells, B-cell-depleted T cells, or PBMCs.

In germline, CDR1 is KGHSY, CDR2 FQNENV. CDR3 length: 17 residues. With 1 base removed from V and 3 bases from J, the gap between germline ends came to 16 bases. This clone was seen a single time. In the authors' workflow: Reference gene primers were amplified, and this amplification served to estimate nucleated cell counts. Here immunoSEQ multiplex PCR was the method, and the copy in TCRdb shows in-frame clones only, minus some. V, J and clone size are those of that table, while D and trimming were read from the DNA. Found here are 160,000 or so clones, 75% to 85% of them singletons; the top ten hold roughly 0.52%.

The genes are TRBV16 and TRBJ1-5; no definite D call. The source of this sequence is a man aged 60-69 years with acute or convalescent COVID-19. Sequenced: peripheral blood. The CDR3 DNA reads as TGTGCCAGCAGCCAATGGGAGAGAAGTCAGTTCAATCAGCCCCAGCATTTT. This encodes CASSQWERSQFNQPQHF.